These 21 T cell receptor beta chains originate from one sample sequenced in a study of T cell changes during pregnancy in multiple sclerosis. Libraries were prepared by immunoSEQ multiplex PCR; TCRdb keeps only in-frame clonotypes and omits some of them. The table has fewer than 70,000 clones, approximately 92% seen once. Here the sequenced sample was CD8+ T cells from peripheral blood mononuclear cells, taken in the third trimester of pregnancy. The receptor set was obtained from a female donor in good health, enrolled as a control in a pregnancy study.

There are a few counts of this clone. The chain is built from TRBV10-2 and TRBJ2-2; weak D call: TRBD2 (5 bases). The germline V and J ends were trimmed by 6 bases and 4 bases, with 12 bases remaining between them. CDR1 is WSHSY and CDR2 is SAAADI in the germline V gene. This CDR3 comprises 14 residues. This chain's CDR3 is CASRAGATTGELFF. CDR3 nucleotides: TGCGCCAGCAGGGCGGGTGCCACCACCGGGGAGCTGTTTTTT.

This clone was found once. V and J are TRBV9 and TRBJ1-6; 9 nucleotides match TRBD1. The germline V gene encodes CDR1 SGDLS and CDR2 YYNGEE. V was pared by 0 bases and J by 7 bases, with 5 bases of the junction left unmatched. The CDR3 extends over 16 amino acids. CDR3 region: CASSVALGQGNSPLHF. CDR3 coding DNA: TGTGCCAGCAGCGTAGCTCTAGGACAGGGGAATTCACCCCTCCACTTT.

The V gene is TRBV4-2, the J gene TRBJ1-6; the match to TRBD1 covers 7 bases. CDR1 and CDR2 from the germline V gene are LGHNA and YNFKEQ. V dropped 4 bases and J dropped 7; count of bases not matched to a gene: 4. The CDR3 sequence is 14 residues long. The CDR3 sequence: CASSPGTVNSPLHF. The CDR3 bases are TGTGCCAGCAGCCCCGGGACAGTCAATTCACCCCTCCACTTT.

The chain is built from TRBV27 and TRBJ2-3; D remains ambiguous. V lost 6 bases to trimming and J lost 2 bases, with 6 bases between them. Germline lookup yields CDR1 MNHEY and CDR2 SMNVEV (reference sequence). The CDR3 length is 12 residues. CDR3 nucleotide sequence: TGTGCCAGCAGCCCCCACACAGATACGCAGTATTTT. Its protein product is CASSPHTDTQYF.

The DNA for the CDR3 is TGTGCCAGCAGCTTGGGGCCCCCAAACCAGAACTACGAGCAGTACTTC. Its protein product is CASSLGPPNQNYEQYF. The rearrangement links TRBV7-9 to TRBJ2-7, with D possibly TRBD1 on 5 matching bases. CDR1 SEHNR and CDR2 FQNEAQ come from the germline V gene (reference sequence). Trimming cost V 3 bases and J 3 bases, with 18 bases left between them. The CDR3 contains 16 residues.

The chain uses TRBV13 and TRBJ1-1; no reliable D call. Trimming shortened V by 4 bases and J by 0 bases, and 6 bases separated the two germline ends. CDR1 is PRHDT, CDR2 FYEKMQ, per germline (reference sequence). The CDR3 runs 13 residues. This CDR3 is CASSSTMNTEAFF. CDR3 in DNA: TGTGCCAGCAGCTCCACAATGAACACTGAAGCTTTCTTT.

The rearrangement uses TRBV5-6 and TRBJ2-7; tentative D call: TRBD1 (6 bases). In germline, CDR1 is SGHDT, CDR2 YYEEEE. The length of the CDR3 is 14 residues. The V end was cut by 5 bases, the J end by 3 bases, with 15 bases between. CDR3 in DNA: TGTGCCAGCAGTCATCGGACAGCCCACTACGAGCAGTACTTC. Amino acids: CASSHRTAHYEQYF.

This clone appeared a single time. The chain couples TRBV4-1 to TRBJ1-6; a weak D match, TRBD1 (5 bases). The CDR3 has 15 amino acids. Germline-derived CDR1 and CDR2 are MGHRA and YSYEKL. The V end was cut by 1 base, the J end by 9 bases, with 13 bases between. This CDR3 reads CASSQGGAFGSPLHF. In DNA form, the CDR3 reads TGCGCCAGCAGCCAAGGGGGCGCCTTTGGTTCACCCCTCCACTTT.

The chain uses TRBV30 and TRBJ1-1; 8 bases line up with TRBD1. Germline lookup yields CDR1 GTSNPN and CDR2 SVGIG (reference sequence). V shed 4 bases and J 7 bases; nucleotides not matched to a gene: 11. CDR3 length: 14 amino acids. The CDR3 spells CAWTTDRVIIEAFF. The CDR3 region has the DNA TGTGCCTGGACCACGGACAGGGTAATTATTGAAGCTTTCTTT.

This clone was seen only a few times. This chain joins TRBV7-9 and TRBJ2-1; D not resolved. The CDR3 runs to 15 residues. Looked up from germline, CDR1 is SEHNR and CDR2 is FQNEAQ (reference sequence). The V and J ends lost 1 base and 5 bases respectively, with 12 bases between them. For the CDR3, the DNA is TGTGCCAGCAGCTTAGTTCAGGATGTACACAATGAGCAGTTCTTC. It codes for CASSLVQDVHNEQFF.

V usage is TRBV4-2 and J usage is TRBJ2-7, with D possibly TRBD1 on 6 matching bases. V was shortened by 0 bases and J by 3 bases, with 9 bases between the two germline ends. This CDR3 spans 14 amino acids. In germline, CDR1 is LGHNA, CDR2 YNFKEQ. This CDR3 reads CASSQEGDIYEQYF. CDR3 nucleotide sequence: TGTGCCAGCAGCCAAGAAGGGGACATCTACGAGCAGTACTTC.

The genes are TRBV14 and TRBJ2-7, with 9 bases fitting TRBD1. The V gene's germline CDR1 is SGHDN and CDR2 FVKESK. The CDR3 contains 15 residues. After removal of 3 bases from V and 3 bases from J, the junction contained 6 bases not matched to a gene. The CDR3 is CASSHGTGIIYEQYF. In DNA, the CDR3 is TGTGCCAGCAGCCACGGGACAGGGATTATCTACGAGCAGTACTTC.

The CDR3 nucleotides read TGTGCCAGCAGTTATGCCTCGACAGGGAGCTATGGCTACACCTTC. Its protein is CASSYASTGSYGYTF. The chain employs TRBV27 and TRBJ1-2; TRBD1 aligns across 7 bases. The germline gives CDR1 MNHEY, CDR2 SMNVEV (reference sequence). Trimming at V came to 4 bases and at J to 4 bases, leaving 9 bases not matched to a gene. The CDR3 is 15 residues long.

The chain employs TRBV6-1 and TRBJ1-1; no definite D call. V dropped 0 bases and J dropped 2 bases, with 10 bases sitting between them. Germline CDR1 MNHNS, CDR2 SASEGT. The CDR3 runs 15 residues. The CDR3 nucleotides read TGTGCCAGCAGTGAAGCGGAGGGAGTTAACACTGAAGCTTTCTTT. Translation gives CASSEAEGVNTEAFF.

The chain joins TRBV29-1 to TRBJ2-5; no firm D call. Germline V gene lookup returns CDR1 SQVTM and CDR2 ANQGSEA. V was clipped by 4 bases and J by 7 bases, with 10 bases between them. This CDR3 spans 11 amino acids. The CDR3 coding sequence is TGCAGCGTTGTGCGGATCGGGACCCAGTACTTC. Its protein product is CSVVRIGTQYF. Together with reference TRBV29-1 and TRBJ2-5, the CDR3 gives the full variable domain: SAVISQKPSRDICQRGTSLTIQCQVDSQVTMMFWYRQQPGQSLTLIATANQGSEATYESGFVIDKFPISRPNLTFSTLTVSNMSPEDSSIYLCSVVRIGTQYFGPGTRLLVL.

This chain joins TRBV6-1 and TRBJ1-2; D is perhaps TRBD1 (5 bases). This CDR3 comprises 15 residues. Trimming left V 1 base short and J 4 bases short, with 13 bases between. Germline CDR1 is MNHNS and CDR2 is SASEGT. The CDR3 region is CASSEGVGRGYGYTF. Written as DNA, the CDR3 is TGTGCCAGCAGTGAAGGAGTTGGGAGGGGCTATGGCTACACCTTC.

J is TRBJ1-5 and V is TRBV30; 10 bases are a match to TRBD1. Trimming removed 0 bases from V and 2 bases from J; junction bases left unmatched: 16. The CDR3 consists of 20 residues. Germline CDR1 GTSNPN, CDR2 SVGIG (reference sequence). CDR3 nucleotide sequence: TGTGCCTGGAGTGTACGGGTAAGGGACAGGGGCATCGTACGCAATCAGCCCCAGCATTTT. As protein: CAWSVRVRDRGIVRNQPQHF.

This chain links TRBV30 with TRBJ2-1, with 7 bases fitting TRBD2. Germline lookup yields CDR1 GTSNPN and CDR2 SVGIG (reference sequence). Trimming took 7 bases from V and 3 from J; bases not matched to a gene: 9. The CDR3 spans 14 residues. The DNA for the CDR3 is TGTGCCTCAAAAGAGGCTAGCGGCTACAATGAGCAGTTCTTC. Encoded protein: CASKEASGYNEQFF.

This clone was seen only once. This chain connects TRBV27 to TRBJ1-2; 9 nucleotides match TRBD1. The junction had 9 bases not matched to a gene; V was cut back by 5 bases and J by 8 bases. Germline CDR1 is MNHEY and CDR2 is SMNVEV (reference sequence). This CDR3 has 14 amino acids. The CDR3 sequence: CASSLQQGAEGYTF. Here the CDR3 DNA reads TGTGCCAGCAGTCTACAACAGGGGGCAGAAGGCTACACCTTC.

The CDR3 nucleotides read TGTGCCAGCAGCTCGACTAGCGAGACAGATACGCAGTATTTT. It yields the protein CASSSTSETDTQYF. The chain joins TRBV7-9 to TRBJ2-3, with 8 bases matching TRBD2. CDR3 length: 14 amino acids. Germline V gene data show CDR1 as SEHNR and CDR2 as FQNEAQ (reference sequence). V dropped 4 bases and J dropped 3; count of bases not matched to a gene: 3.

This rearrangement joins TRBV6-5 to TRBJ2-5; 11 bases fit TRBD2. J was trimmed by 7 bases and V by 6 bases; bases with no gene match: 10. Germline CDR1 and CDR2: MNHEY and SVGAGI. This CDR3 spans 15 amino acids. This CDR3 is CASSLSGGAIGTQYF. CDR3 DNA: TGTGCCAGCAGCCTTAGCGGGGGGGCCATCGGGACCCAGTACTTC.